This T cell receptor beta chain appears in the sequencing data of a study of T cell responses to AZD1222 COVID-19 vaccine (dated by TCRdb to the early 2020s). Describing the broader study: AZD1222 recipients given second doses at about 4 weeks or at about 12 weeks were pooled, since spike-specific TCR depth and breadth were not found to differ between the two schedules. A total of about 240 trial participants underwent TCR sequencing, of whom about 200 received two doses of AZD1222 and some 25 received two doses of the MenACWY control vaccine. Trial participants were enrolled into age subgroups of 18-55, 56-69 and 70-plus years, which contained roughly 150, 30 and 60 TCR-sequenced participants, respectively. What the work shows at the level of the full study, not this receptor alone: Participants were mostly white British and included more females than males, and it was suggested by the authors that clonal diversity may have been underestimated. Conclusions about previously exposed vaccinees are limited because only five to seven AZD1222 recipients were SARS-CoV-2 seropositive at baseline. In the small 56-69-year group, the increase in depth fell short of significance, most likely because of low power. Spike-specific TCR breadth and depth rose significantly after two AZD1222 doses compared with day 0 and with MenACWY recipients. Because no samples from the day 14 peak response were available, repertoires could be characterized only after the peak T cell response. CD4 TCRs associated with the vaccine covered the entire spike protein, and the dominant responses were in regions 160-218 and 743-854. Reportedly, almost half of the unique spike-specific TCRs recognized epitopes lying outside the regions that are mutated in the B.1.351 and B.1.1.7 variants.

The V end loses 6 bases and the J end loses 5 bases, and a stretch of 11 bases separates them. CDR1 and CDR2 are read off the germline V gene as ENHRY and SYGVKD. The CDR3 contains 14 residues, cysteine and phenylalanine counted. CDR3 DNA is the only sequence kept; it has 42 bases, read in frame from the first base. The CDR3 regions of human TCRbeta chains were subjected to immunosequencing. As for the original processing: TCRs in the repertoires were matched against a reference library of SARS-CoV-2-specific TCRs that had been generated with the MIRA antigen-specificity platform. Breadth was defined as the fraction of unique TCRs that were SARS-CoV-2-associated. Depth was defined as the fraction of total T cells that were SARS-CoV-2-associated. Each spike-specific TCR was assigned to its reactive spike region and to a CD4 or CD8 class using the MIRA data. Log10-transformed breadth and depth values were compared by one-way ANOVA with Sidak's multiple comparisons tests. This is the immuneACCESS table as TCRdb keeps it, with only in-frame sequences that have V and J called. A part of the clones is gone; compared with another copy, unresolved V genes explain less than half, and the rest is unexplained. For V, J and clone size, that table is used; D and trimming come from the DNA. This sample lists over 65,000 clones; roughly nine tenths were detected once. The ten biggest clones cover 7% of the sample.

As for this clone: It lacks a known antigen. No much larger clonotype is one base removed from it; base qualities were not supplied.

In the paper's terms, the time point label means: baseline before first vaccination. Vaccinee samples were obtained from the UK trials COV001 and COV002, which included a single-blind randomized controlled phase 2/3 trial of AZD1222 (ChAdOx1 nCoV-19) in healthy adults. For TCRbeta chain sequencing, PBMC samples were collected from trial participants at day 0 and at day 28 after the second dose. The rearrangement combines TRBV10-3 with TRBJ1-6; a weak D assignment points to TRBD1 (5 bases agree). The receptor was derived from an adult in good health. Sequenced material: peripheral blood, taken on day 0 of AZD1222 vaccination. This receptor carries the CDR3 CAIRALDNNSPLHF. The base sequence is TGTGCCATCAGGGCCTTGGACAATAATTCACCCCTCCACTTT.